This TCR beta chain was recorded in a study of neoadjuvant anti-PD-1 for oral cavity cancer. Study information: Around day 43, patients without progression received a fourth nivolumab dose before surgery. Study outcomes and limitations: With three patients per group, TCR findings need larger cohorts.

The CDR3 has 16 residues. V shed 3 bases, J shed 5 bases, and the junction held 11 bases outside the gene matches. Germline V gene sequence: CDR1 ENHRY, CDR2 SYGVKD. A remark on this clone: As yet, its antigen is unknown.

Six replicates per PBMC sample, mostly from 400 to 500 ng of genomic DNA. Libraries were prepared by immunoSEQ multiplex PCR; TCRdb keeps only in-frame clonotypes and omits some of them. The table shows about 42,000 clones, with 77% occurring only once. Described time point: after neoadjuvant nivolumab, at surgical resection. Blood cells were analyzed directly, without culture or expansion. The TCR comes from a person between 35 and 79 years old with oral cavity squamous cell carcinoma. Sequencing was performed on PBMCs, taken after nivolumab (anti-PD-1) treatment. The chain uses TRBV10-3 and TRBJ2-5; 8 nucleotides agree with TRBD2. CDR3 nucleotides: TGTGCCATCAGTGACGATAAGCGGGGGAGGGAGGAGACCCAGTACTTC. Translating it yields CAISDDKRGREETQYF.